A selection of T cell receptor beta chains follows, all from one sample in a study of read filtering for tumor transcriptome and immune sequencing. TCRdb itself ran the reads through MiXCR, one entry per CDR3 protein. Here the sample spans over 15,000 distinct CDR3 sequences, roughly 23% being singletons. The sample comprised a population of CD138-negative cells sorted from bone marrow. The receptors shown here come from a donor over 35 with multiple myeloma. The CDR3 runs from the conserved cysteine through the conserved F or W. The order of the fields is CDR3 DNA, CDR3 protein, D gene, J gene, clone size, V gene. A D gene is named only where the DNA matches it firmly. For some rows the clone size is stated as once, few or many, or as a class when expanded; others skip it.

TGCGCCAGCAGCCTGGGAGTGATCAGCGAGCAGTACTTC CASSLGVISEQYF - TRBJ2-7 many TRBV5-1
TGTGCCAGCAGCTCCGGAGTTGAGCAGTTCTTC CASSSGVEQFF - TRBJ2-1 many TRBV11-2
TGTGCCAGCAGTCTAACAGGGCAGGGGGAGACCCAGTACTTC CASSLTGQGETQYF - TRBJ2-5 few TRBV28
TGTGCCAGCAGCCCGTGGACAGGCCAGAATGAGCAGTTCTTC CASSPWTGQNEQFF TRBD1 TRBJ2-1 - TRBV9
TGTGCCAGCAGTTTGGGCGAGCAGGAGGGACCCTACAATGAGCAGTTCTTC CASSLGEQEGPYNEQFF - TRBJ2-1 many TRBV28
TGTGCCAGCAGCAAAAGGGGGATATTCACCTACAGTGAGCAGTTCTTC CASSKRGIFTYSEQFF - TRBJ2-1 - TRBV21-1
TGCACCGTAGCGGTAGGGGCGGATACGCAGTATTTT CTVAVGADTQYF - TRBJ2-3 many TRBV29-1
TGTGCCAGCCGCCGAGGGACACCCTACGAGCAGTACTTC CASRRGTPYEQYF - TRBJ2-7 once TRBV27
TGTGCCAGCAGCCGCGGTGGGCAGGGAGGCGAGCAGTACTTC CASSRGGQGGEQYF - TRBJ2-7 many TRBV7-2
TGTGCCAGCAGTGATTCGGAGTATTCCTACGAGCAGTACTTC CASSDSEYSYEQYF - TRBJ2-7 medium-sized TRBV2